These 24 T cell receptor beta chains were all obtained from the same sample, sequenced in a study of response to subunit inactivated influenza vaccine. TCRdb re-derived calls from the RT-PCR reads in MiXCR, one entry per CDR3 protein. The sample consists of some 800,000 distinct CDR3 sequences, about 20% of them appearing once. The sequences come from PBMCs from blood, collected 4 to 6 days after vaccination. Source of these receptors: a man between 50 and 59 years old who received an inactivated influenza vaccine.

The chain carries TRBV29-1 and TRBJ1-3, with 7 bases aligning to TRBD1. The junction had 4 bases not matched to a gene; V was cut back by 5 bases and J by 0 bases. The CDR3 contains 14 residues. Germline CDR1 is SQVTM and CDR2 is ANQGSEA. DNA of the CDR3: TGCAGCGTTTCGGACAGGTCCTCTGGAAACACCATATATTTT. This gives the protein CSVSDRSSGNTIYF.

This clonotype was counted only a few times. The chain links TRBV18 to TRBJ2-7, with 11 bases aligning to TRBD2. The ends lost 6 bases at V and 3 bases at J; junction bases unmatched: 16. Germline-derived CDR1 and CDR2 are KGHSH and LQKENI. The CDR3 spans 18 residues. The CDR3 nucleotides read TGTGCCAGCTCTTCTACGCATACCTCCGGGACTAGCGGCTACGAGCAGTACTTC. It codes for CASSSTHTSGTSGYEQYF.

The chain uses TRBV4-3 and TRBJ2-2; TRBD1 agrees at 11 bases. CDR1 is LGHNA, CDR2 YSLEER, per germline. Unmatched junction bases numbered 6, after V lost 4 bases and J lost 5 bases. The length of the CDR3 is 16 residues. The CDR3 is CASSRQGTGGTGELFF. CDR3 coding DNA: TGCGCCAGCAGCCGGCAGGGGACAGGGGGAACCGGGGAGCTGTTTTTT.

Only a few counts were recorded for this clonotype. The chain uses TRBV7-9 and TRBJ2-2; 9 bases match TRBD1. Germline trimming cut 5 bases from V and 4 bases from J; bases unmatched to any gene: 5. Germline CDR1 reads SEHNR; CDR2 reads FQNEAQ (reference sequence). This CDR3 has 15 residues. In nucleotides, the CDR3 is TGTGCCAGCAGCCAACAGGGGGCTTTCACCGGGGAGCTGTTTTTT. Its protein is CASSQQGAFTGELFF.

This clonotype has more than one count but fewer than ten. The rearrangement joins TRBV12-3 or TRBV12-4 to TRBJ1-6; unclear D gene. Between the trimmed V and J ends, which lost 7 bases and 0 bases, there was a span of 16 bases. The CDR3 has 17 amino acids. CDR3 protein: CASTLTAGSSYNSPLHF. In DNA, the CDR3 is TGTGCCAGCACCCTAACGGCAGGAAGCTCCTATAATTCACCCCTCCACTTT.

This sequence joins TRBV7-3 and TRBJ2-1; D may be TRBD1 or TRBD2 (5 bases each). Trimming took off 4 bases at V and 5 bases at J, with 15 bases between the two ends. Germline CDR1 reads SGHTA; CDR2 reads FQGTGA. This CDR3 has 15 residues. The CDR3 sequence is CASSSAGTPDNEQFF. Here the CDR3 DNA reads TGTGCCAGCAGCTCCGCCGGGACCCCGGACAATGAGCAGTTCTTC.

The chain combines TRBV14 with TRBJ2-5; D ambiguous. V was clipped by 0 bases and J by 5 bases, with 10 bases between them. Per germline, CDR1 SGHDN and CDR2 FVKESK. CDR3 length: 14 amino acids. The CDR3 protein is CASSQDGVGETQYF. CDR3 DNA: TGTGCCAGCAGCCAAGATGGGGTTGGCGAGACCCAGTACTTC.

The chain combines TRBV25-1 with TRBJ1-1; no firm D call. The germline gives CDR1 MGHDK, CDR2 SYGVNS. V lost 1 base to trimming and J lost 2 bases, with 2 bases between them. The CDR3 runs to 12 residues. CDR3: CASSEFNTEAFF. The DNA for the CDR3 is TGTGCCAGCAGTGAATTCAACACTGAAGCTTTCTTT.

This chain uses TRBV28 with TRBJ2-2, with D unresolved. The ends were cut back, 5 bases at V and 4 bases at J, with 8 bases in the middle. Germline V gives CDR1 MDHEN, CDR2 SYDVKM. The CDR3 consists of 13 residues. The CDR3 reads CASSGRSTGELFF. CDR3 sequence (DNA): TGTGCCAGCAGTGGCAGGAGCACCGGGGAGCTGTTTTTT.

This clonotype showed up just a few times. The chain carries TRBV20-1 and TRBJ2-7, with D perhaps matching TRBD1 (6 bases). From germline, CDR1 is DFQATT and CDR2 SNEGSKA (reference sequence). With 5 bases removed from V and 6 bases from J, the gap between germline ends came to 14 bases. This CDR3 comprises 12 residues. This CDR3 is CSAFTGRREQYF. Here the CDR3 DNA reads TGCAGTGCTTTCACAGGGCGGCGCGAGCAGTACTTC.

This clonotype was seen only a few times. CDR3 protein: CASSYSLAGGSSYEQYF. CDR3 DNA: TGTGCCAGCAGTTACTCCCTAGCGGGGGGGTCTTCCTACGAGCAGTACTTC. The chain joins TRBV6-5 to TRBJ2-7; 12 bases line up with TRBD2. With 0 bases clipped from V and 1 base from J, the junction kept 4 bases outside the gene matches. Germline V gene sequence: CDR1 MNHEY, CDR2 SVGAGI. This CDR3 comprises 17 residues.

The gene calls are TRBV10-3 and TRBJ2-5; 9 positions agree with TRBD1. Per the germline V gene, CDR1 is ENHRY and CDR2 is SYGVKD. The J segment lost 2 bases and the V segment lost 10 bases, leaving 11 bases of the junction unmatched. The length of the CDR3 is 15 residues. DNA for the CDR3: TGTGCCACCAGATTATTCGACAGGGGGCAAGAGACCCAGTACTTC. Its translation is CATRLFDRGQETQYF.

The chain joins TRBV20-1 to TRBJ1-5; the D is unclear. Trimming shortened V by 2 bases and J by 0 bases, and 26 bases separated the two germline ends. CDR1 is DFQATT, CDR2 SNEGSKA, per germline (reference sequence). CDR3 length: 20 residues. The CDR3 protein is CSARSQFPGTITSSNQPQHF. Written as DNA, the CDR3 is TGCAGTGCTAGATCACAATTTCCAGGCACCATCACTTCTAGCAATCAGCCCCAGCATTTT.

This clonotype appeared many times. The chain joins TRBV7-2 to TRBJ1-4; D is possibly TRBD1 (6 bases). V was trimmed by 5 bases and J by 6 bases, leaving 13 bases between them. The CDR3 extends over 14 amino acids. Germline-derived CDR1 and CDR2 are SGHTA and FQGNSA. The CDR3 is CASSLGGGDEKLFF. Written as DNA, the CDR3 is TGTGCCAGCAGCCTGGGAGGGGGGGATGAAAAACTGTTTTTT.

This clonotype was seen at least ten times. The chain couples TRBV4-3 to TRBJ2-3; unclear D gene. CDR3 size: 13 residues. V lost 0 bases and J lost 6, with 7 bases in between. Germline-derived CDR1 and CDR2 are LGHNA and YSLEER. CDR3 amino acids: CASSQDNRDTQYF. The CDR3 nucleotides are TGCGCCAGCAGCCAAGACAACCGGGATACGCAGTATTTT.

The chain couples TRBV20-1 to TRBJ2-5; possibly TRBD1 or TRBD2 for D (5 bases each). This CDR3 is 13 amino acids long. V was pared by 1 base and J by 2 bases, with 8 bases between. Germline V gene lookup returns CDR1 DFQATT and CDR2 SNEGSKA (reference sequence). The CDR3 DNA reads as TGCAGTGCTAGAGCGGGGCATCAAGAGACCCAGTACTTC. This sequence encodes CSARAGHQETQYF.

This sequence joins TRBV20-1 and TRBJ2-3; 9 positions agree with TRBD2. V lost 0 bases and J lost 6; bases outside the gene matches: 7. The CDR3 has 15 residues. From germline, CDR1 is DFQATT and CDR2 SNEGSKA (reference sequence). CDR3 sequence reads: CSARDVLAGTDTQYF. CDR3 DNA sequence: TGCAGTGCTAGAGATGTTCTAGCGGGAACGGATACGCAGTATTTT.

The rearrangement links TRBV7-9 to TRBJ2-5; D gene uncertain. CDR1 is SEHNR, CDR2 FQNEAQ, per germline (reference sequence). The ends were cut back, 5 bases at V and 1 base at J, with 5 bases in the middle. CDR3 length: 12 amino acids. CDR3 loop: CASSGSQETQYF. The CDR3 coding sequence is TGTGCCAGCAGCGGAAGCCAAGAGACCCAGTACTTC.

This clonotype was picked up a small number of times. The V call is TRBV5-1, the J call TRBJ2-3; D might be TRBD1 (6 bases). The V end was cut by 0 bases, the J end by 4 bases, with 18 bases between. The CDR3 spans 17 residues. Germline values: CDR1 SGHRS, CDR2 YFSETQ. CDR3 loop: CASSLAGRGGLSDTQYF. The CDR3 coding sequence is TGCGCCAGCAGCTTGGCGGGCAGGGGTGGATTGTCAGATACGCAGTATTTT.

The chain couples TRBV20-1 to TRBJ2-5, with 7 bases lining up with TRBD1. CDR1 is DFQATT and CDR2 is SNEGSKA in the germline V gene (reference sequence). The CDR3 is made up of 13 amino acids. J gave up 0 bases and V 5 bases, and 3 bases lay outside the gene matches. CDR3 bases: TGCAGTGCTCAGGGACAGAACCAAGAGACCCAGTACTTC. This gives the protein CSAQGQNQETQYF.

The rearrangement links TRBV12-3 or TRBV12-4 to TRBJ2-7, with 9 bases that match TRBD1. V gave up 10 bases and J gave up 5 bases; unmatched junction bases: 9. The CDR3 has 13 residues. This CDR3 is CATRTGEYNEQYF. The CDR3 bases are TGTGCCACCCGGACAGGGGAGTATAACGAGCAGTACTTC.

V gene TRBV7-8 combines with J gene TRBJ2-7; 9 nucleotides align to TRBD2. J gave up 3 bases and V 5 bases, and 11 bases lay outside the gene matches. From germline, CDR1 is SGHVS and CDR2 FQNEAQ. The CDR3 has 16 residues. In DNA, the CDR3 is TGTGCCAGCAGCCGACTCGTTGTTAGCGGGAGCTACGAGCAGTACTTC. Protein sequence: CASSRLVVSGSYEQYF.

This clonotype was seen a few times. The CDR3 loop is CATSGTAFSYNEQFF. The DNA for the CDR3 is TGTGCCACCAGTGGGACTGCTTTCTCCTACAATGAGCAGTTCTTC. This rearrangement joins TRBV24-1 to TRBJ2-1; D is perhaps TRBD2 (5 bases). Germline values: CDR1 KGHDR, CDR2 SFDVKD. This CDR3 has 15 amino acids. Trimming took 5 bases from V and 0 from J, leaving 10 bases between them.

This clonotype was detected ten times or more. V usage is TRBV7-8 and J usage is TRBJ1-4; D is uncertain. CDR1 and CDR2 (germline): SGHVS, FQNEAQ. V was trimmed by 0 bases and J by 4 bases, leaving 0 bases between them. The CDR3 is made up of 12 amino acids. Here the CDR3 reads CASSLANEKLFF. In nucleotides, the CDR3 is TGTGCCAGCAGCTTAGCTAATGAAAAACTGTTTTTT.